These 21 T cell receptor beta chains originate from one sample sequenced in a study of Graves' ophthalmopathy and Graves' hyperthyroidism. The TCR beta CDR3 regions underwent amplification from RNA transcripts. Second-round multiplex PCR followed a first-round RT-PCR using HTBI primers. A single record per CDR3 protein comes from TCRdb applying MiXCR to the multiplex PCR reads. The sample has roughly 39,000 distinct CDR3 sequences; roughly 50% are singletons. Sequenced sample: peripheral blood. These receptors came from an adult woman with stable Graves' hyperthyroidism.

This clonotype was seen at least ten times. J is TRBJ2-7 and V is TRBV5-5; no reliable D call. The germline V gene encodes CDR1 SGHKS and CDR2 YYEKEE (reference sequence). V shed 3 bases and J shed 6 bases, with 13 bases lying between them. This CDR3 is built from 13 residues. The CDR3 DNA reads as TGTGCCAGCAGCTCTACCCTCAGAGCCGAGCAGTACTTC. Its translation: CASSSTLRAEQYF.

The J gene is TRBJ1-2, the V gene TRBV7-3, with D hard to call. Germline V CDR1 and CDR2: SGHTA, FQGTGA. The ends were cut back, 4 bases at V and 5 bases at J, with 14 bases in the middle. The CDR3 runs to 14 residues. CDR3 sequence reads: CASSSRESGYGYTF. The CDR3 DNA is TGTGCCAGCAGCTCCAGAGAGAGTGGTTATGGCTACACCTTC.

This clonotype was found many times. The chain is built from TRBV4-1 and TRBJ2-7, with a tentative D call TRBD1 (6 bases). The V end lost 1 base, the J end lost 2 bases, and 12 bases lay between the germline ends. Germline CDR1 MGHRA, CDR2 YSYEKL. The CDR3 contains 15 residues. The CDR3 sequence is CASSQAGQSPYEQYF. Here the CDR3 DNA reads TGCGCCAGCAGCCAAGCTGGACAGTCTCCCTACGAGCAGTACTTC.

Many counts were recorded for this clonotype. This rearrangement joins TRBV2 to TRBJ2-3, with TRBD1 identical over 8 bases. Germline CDR1 is SNHLY and CDR2 is FYNNEI. The CDR3 sequence is 13 residues long. J was trimmed by 3 bases and V by 6 bases; bases with no gene match: 2. CDR3 sequence reads: CASSRDRTDTQYF. In nucleotides, the CDR3 is TGTGCCAGCAGCCGGGACAGGACAGATACGCAGTATTTT.

This clonotype was counted ten times or more. A much bigger clone sits one base away, suggesting this may be a read error. V gene TRBV5-1 combines with J gene TRBJ1-6; D is ambiguous. Looked up from germline, CDR1 is SGHRS and CDR2 is YFSETQ. Trimming left V 6 bases short and J 7 bases short, with 11 bases between. This CDR3 region has 13 residues. CDR3 bases: TGCGCCAGCACCCGGGAGGGCAATTCACCCCTCCACTTT. This sequence encodes CASTREGNSPLHF.

On this clonotype: Being one base from a much bigger clone, this may be a read error. The J gene is TRBJ2-2, the V gene TRBV18; D might be TRBD2 (5 bases). The CDR3 has 15 amino acids. Germline CDR1 and CDR2: KGHSH and LQKENI. The CDR3 region has the DNA TGTGCCAGCTCACCACATCGGTGGTACACCGGGGAGCTGGTTTTT. This codes for CASSPHRWYTGELVF. The complete variable domain, with remaining parts taken from reference TRBV18 and TRBJ2-2, reads NAGVMQNPRHLVRRRGQEARLRCSPMKGHSHVYWYRQLPEEGLKFMVYLQKENIIDESGMPKERFSAEFPKEGPSILRIQQVVRGDSAAYFCASSPHRWYTGELVFGEGSRLTVL.

CDR3 nucleotides: TGTGCCAGTAAAATGGAGGGAGGGTACAATGAGCAGTTCTTC. Translated, it gives CASKMEGGYNEQFF. The chain recombines TRBV19 with TRBJ2-1; 7 nucleotides match TRBD2. Germline CDR1 is LNHDA and CDR2 is SQIVND (reference sequence). CDR3 length: 14 residues. The junction had 7 bases not matched to a gene; V was cut back by 7 bases and J by 4 bases.

The CDR3 region has the DNA TGTGCCAGCAGCTTAGTTGGGTCACAGGGGGCGGGTGGCTACACCTTC. Its translation: CASSLVGSQGAGGYTF. V usage is TRBV7-8 and J usage is TRBJ1-2, with TRBD1 matching 9 bases. The J segment lost 7 bases and the V segment lost 1 base, leaving 10 bases of the junction unmatched. This CDR3 spans 16 amino acids. CDR1 and CDR2 (germline): SGHVS, FQNEAQ. Full variable domain (outside the CDR3, taken from reference TRBV7-8 and TRBJ1-2): GAGVSQSPRYKVAKRGQDVALRCDPISGHVSLFWYQQALGQGPEFLTYFQNEAQLDKSGLPSDRFFAERPEGSVSTLKIQRTQQEDSAVYLCASSLVGSQGAGGYTFGSGTRLTVV.

This clonotype was seen once. The chain uses TRBV19 and TRBJ2-7; D not resolved. CDR1 is LNHDA, CDR2 SQIVND, per germline (reference sequence). Between the trimmed V and J ends, which lost 5 bases and 0 bases, there was a span of 8 bases. This CDR3 has 13 amino acids. The CDR3 nucleotides are TGTGCCAGTAGTCCCAGTAGCTCCTACGAGCAGTACTTC. As protein: CASSPSSSYEQYF. The full variable domain, with the rest looked up from reference TRBV19 and TRBJ2-7, is DGGITQSPKYLFRKEGQNVTLSCEQNLNHDAMYWYRQDPGQGLRLIYYSQIVNDFQKGDIAEGYSVSREKKESFPLTVTSAQKNPTAFYLCASSPSSSYEQYFGPGTRLTVT.

V gene TRBV7-3 combines with J gene TRBJ1-6, with TRBD1 matching 7 bases. J was trimmed by 10 bases and V by 3 bases; bases with no gene match: 6. The length of the CDR3 is 14 residues. The germline V gene has CDR1 SGHTA and CDR2 FQGTGA. This CDR3 is CASSLRQGGSPLHF. CDR3 sequence (DNA): TGTGCCAGCAGCTTGAGACAGGGCGGCTCACCCCTCCACTTT. Full variable domain (rest looked up from reference TRBV7-3 and TRBJ1-6): GAGVSQTPSNKVTEKGKYVELRCDPISGHTALYWYRQSLGQGPEFLIYFQGTGAADDSGLPNDRFFAVRPEGSVSTLKIQRTERGDSAVYLCASSLRQGGSPLHFGNGTRLTVT.

About this clonotype itself: An end of the junction differs from the germline gene, which may be a read error. This chain uses TRBV5-4 with TRBJ1-1, with no clear D. This CDR3 has 14 amino acids. The germline V gene has CDR1 SGHNT and CDR2 YYREEE (reference sequence). CDR3 in amino acids: CASSQDRGYTEASF. The CDR3 DNA sequence: TGTGCCAGCAGCCAAGATCGCGGGTACACTGAAGCTTCCTTT.

This clonotype occurred many times. This chain links TRBV20-1 with TRBJ1-1; no firm D call. V gave up 2 bases and J gave up 1 base, with 8 bases separating them. This CDR3 comprises 13 residues. CDR1 is DFQATT, CDR2 SNEGSKA, per germline (reference sequence). CDR3 coding DNA: TGCAGTGCTAGAACTGACAAGAACACTGAAGCTTTCTTT. Amino acids: CSARTDKNTEAFF.

The CDR3 region is CASSSQGDYEQYF. In DNA, the CDR3 is TGTGCCAGCAGTAGCCAGGGCGACTACGAGCAGTACTTC. The chain carries TRBV2 and TRBJ2-7; TRBD1 is a possible D gene (5 bases). CDR1 SNHLY and CDR2 FYNNEI come from the germline V gene. The CDR3 spans 13 residues. Trimming took 5 bases from V and 3 from J, leaving 11 bases between them.

This clonotype was picked up a small number of times. V and J are TRBV15 and TRBJ2-1; a possible D gene is TRBD1 (7 bases). This CDR3 has 13 residues. Germline-derived CDR1 and CDR2 are LNHNV and YYDKDF (reference sequence). V lost 8 bases to trimming and J lost 12 bases, with 20 bases between them. The CDR3 DNA sequence: TGTGCCACCGGGCGGGGACAGCCGTCCGTGCAGTTCTTC. Translation gives CATGRGQPSVQFF.

The CDR3 bases are TGTGCCAGCAGTGAACTGGTTTGGCAAGAGACCCAGTACTTC. Encoded protein: CASSELVWQETQYF. The chain uses TRBV2 and TRBJ2-5; D ambiguous. V was cut by 2 bases and J by 2 bases, with 9 bases left in between. CDR1 and CDR2 (germline): SNHLY, FYNNEI. The CDR3 is 14 amino acids.

The chain has TRBV20-1 and TRBJ2-5; 9 bases line up with TRBD1. This CDR3 region has 13 residues. V lost 4 bases and J lost 5; bases outside the gene matches: 5. Germline CDR1 and CDR2: DFQATT and SNEGSKA (reference sequence). CDR3 nucleotide sequence: TGCAGTGCTACACAGGGGGCGGGGGAGACCCAGTACTTC. Translation: CSATQGAGETQYF.

This clonotype was seen at least ten times. The chain is built from TRBV20-1 and TRBJ2-2, with D hard to call. This CDR3 region has 13 residues. With 1 base removed from V and 6 bases from J, the gap between germline ends came to 9 bases. CDR1 and CDR2 (germline): DFQATT, SNEGSKA (reference sequence). CDR3 loop: CSARVRAAGELFF. The CDR3 coding sequence is TGCAGTGCTAGAGTTAGGGCGGCCGGGGAGCTGTTTTTT.

This clonotype was observed a handful of times. A much larger clone sits a single nucleotide away, making a read error possible. The chain links TRBV5-1 to TRBJ2-3; D gene unclear. Trimming removed 4 bases from V and 2 bases from J, with 17 bases in between. The CDR3 consists of 16 residues. Germline CDR1 and CDR2: SGHRS and YFSETQ. CDR3 DNA sequence: TGCGCCAGCAGCCCCGGACGCTCCGATCTCACAGATACGCAGTATTTT. Its translation is CASSPGRSDLTDTQYF.

This clonotype was detected ten times or more. In DNA form, the CDR3 reads TGTGCCAGCAGCCAAGACCGGGAGAACACTGAAGCTTTCTTT. Residues: CASSQDRENTEAFF. The chain couples TRBV4-2 to TRBJ1-1; D uncertain. The CDR3 length is 14 residues. Trimming took off 0 bases at V and 1 base at J, with 6 bases between the two ends. Germline-derived CDR1 and CDR2 are LGHNA and YNFKEQ.

This chain connects TRBV29-1 to TRBJ1-1; D remains ambiguous. Per the germline V gene, CDR1 is SQVTM and CDR2 is ANQGSEA. This CDR3 is built from 13 residues. V lost 8 bases to trimming and J lost 0 bases, with 13 bases between them. The DNA for the CDR3 is TGCAGCATGGGAGAGGGCGTGAACACTGAAGCTTTCTTT. This translates into CSMGEGVNTEAFF.

This clonotype was picked up a small number of times. This chain uses TRBV2 with TRBJ1-2; 9 bases match TRBD1. CDR3 length: 13 amino acids. The V and J ends lost 1 base and 6 bases, in that order; junction bases with no gene match: 0. Germline CDR1 is SNHLY and CDR2 is FYNNEI. This CDR3 is CASSEGDRDGYTF. In nucleotides, the CDR3 is TGTGCCAGCAGTGAAGGGGACAGGGATGGCTACACCTTC.